The next 13 T cell receptor beta chains were all read from a single sample in a study of T cell responses to AZD1222 COVID-19 vaccine. The method was immunoSEQ multiplex PCR; TCRdb's version includes in-frame clones alone and lacks a portion of them. The sample consists of around 99,000 clones, around 92% of them appearing once. Here the sequenced sample was peripheral blood, taken on day 0 of AZD1222 vaccination. The source of these receptors is an adult in good health.

The chain employs TRBV30 and TRBJ2-3; 10 nucleotides agree with TRBD2. The junction had 2 bases not matched to a gene; V was cut back by 0 bases and J by 2 bases. The germline V gene encodes CDR1 GTSNPN and CDR2 SVGIG (reference sequence). The length of the CDR3 is 15 residues. In DNA, the CDR3 is TGTGCCTGGAGTGTAAGCGGGAGGGCCACAGATACGCAGTATTTT. Translated: CAWSVSGRATDTQYF.

The V gene is TRBV7-9, the J gene TRBJ1-1; D is unresolved. Germline assignment: CDR1 SEHNR and CDR2 FQNEAQ (reference sequence). The V and J ends lost 11 bases and 1 base respectively, with 8 bases between them. The CDR3 contains 11 residues. CDR3 region: CALHGNTEAFF. The CDR3 DNA is TGTGCCCTGCATGGGAACACTGAAGCTTTCTTT.

The V gene is TRBV5-4, the J gene TRBJ2-5, with D possibly TRBD1 on 5 matching bases. V was shortened by 2 bases and J by 5 bases, with 13 bases between the two germline ends. Germline CDR1 is SGHNT and CDR2 is YYREEE (reference sequence). The length of the CDR3 is 14 residues. CDR3 DNA: TGTGCCAGCAGCTTTAGGACCCCAGGGGAGACCCAGTACTTC. Its translation: CASSFRTPGETQYF.

The V call is TRBV9, the J call TRBJ1-6, with 10 bases lining up with TRBD1. Germline trimming cut 3 bases from V and 8 bases from J; bases unmatched to any gene: 8. There are 16 residues in the CDR3. Germline V CDR1 and CDR2: SGDLS, YYNGEE. The CDR3 sequence: CASSASAGTGDSPLHF. The CDR3 DNA is TGTGCCAGCAGCGCCTCCGCCGGGACAGGGGATTCACCCCTCCACTTT.

The V call is TRBV18, the J call TRBJ1-4, with a tentative D call TRBD1 (5 bases). Germline V gene sequence: CDR1 KGHSH, CDR2 LQKENI. The CDR3 sequence is 15 residues long. V lost 0 bases and J 7 bases, leaving 12 bases between the germline ends. CDR3 coding DNA: TGTGCCAGCTCACCACCGGCAGGGTTAGGTGAAAAACTGTTTTTT. As protein: CASSPPAGLGEKLFF.

V usage is TRBV18 and J usage is TRBJ1-5; 8 nucleotides match TRBD1. The CDR3 consists of 15 residues. CDR1 and CDR2 from the germline V gene are KGHSH and LQKENI. The junction had 5 bases not matched to a gene; V was cut back by 1 base and J by 6 bases. CDR3 region: CASSPQTGGGQPQHF. The DNA of the CDR3 is TGTGCCAGCTCACCACAAACAGGGGGAGGTCAGCCCCAGCATTTT.

This chain uses TRBV27 with TRBJ2-7; possible D gene TRBD2, 5 bases. Per the germline V gene, CDR1 is MNHEY and CDR2 is SMNVEV (reference sequence). The CDR3 covers 14 residues. V was pared by 2 bases and J by 5 bases, with 13 bases between. CDR3 DNA: TGTGCCAGCAGTTTAAGCGACGGACTTGACGAGCAGTACTTC. It yields the protein CASSLSDGLDEQYF.

This sequence joins TRBV27 and TRBJ2-5, with 10 bases identical to TRBD2. Germline CDR1 reads MNHEY; CDR2 reads SMNVEV (reference sequence). Trimming took 9 bases from V and 3 from J; bases not matched to a gene: 13. The CDR3 sequence is 16 residues long. In DNA form, the CDR3 reads TGTGCCAGTGCCCCCGGGACTAGCGTGCGTGAAGAGACCCAGTACTTC. Protein sequence: CASAPGTSVREETQYF.

The rearrangement links TRBV5-4 to TRBJ1-1; 8 positions agree with TRBD1. The trim removed 4 bases at V and 1 base at J, leaving 3 bases unmatched. CDR1 is SGHNT and CDR2 is YYREEE in the germline V gene (reference sequence). This CDR3 is built from 14 residues. This CDR3 is CASSLDRGNTEAFF. Here the CDR3 DNA reads TGTGCCAGCAGCCTAGACAGGGGGAACACTGAAGCTTTCTTT.

CDR3 region: CASSSLRSKYEQYF. CDR3 bases: TGTGCCAGCTCATCGCTCCGGAGCAAGTACGAGCAGTACTTC. The rearrangement links TRBV18 to TRBJ2-7; no clear D. V was trimmed by 5 bases and J by 4 bases, leaving 15 bases between them. The CDR3 covers 14 residues. Germline V gene sequence: CDR1 KGHSH, CDR2 LQKENI. The full variable domain, in which reference TRBV18 and TRBJ2-7 provide the parts outside the CDR3, is NAGVMQNPRHLVRRRGQEARLRCSPMKGHSHVYWYRQLPEEGLKFMVYLQKENIIDESGMPKERFSAEFPKEGPSILRIQQVVRGDSAAYFCASSSLRSKYEQYFGPGTRLTVT.

The chain uses TRBV28 and TRBJ2-7; 8 nucleotides align to TRBD1. Germline loops: CDR1 MDHEN, CDR2 SYDVKM. The CDR3 has 15 amino acids. Trimming took 5 bases from V and 0 from J; bases not matched to a gene: 6. The DNA for the CDR3 is TGTGCCAGCAGTAAAGGACAGGGAAACTCCTACGAGCAGTACTTC. Translation gives CASSKGQGNSYEQYF.

Details on this clone: One junction end disagrees with the germline gene, perhaps due to a read error. The rearrangement uses TRBV28 and TRBJ1-2, with 12 bases fitting TRBD1. Germline values: CDR1 MDHEN, CDR2 SYDVKM. The CDR3 sequence is 16 residues long. Written as DNA, the CDR3 is TGTGCCAGCCGTTTCATCCCGGGACAGGGGGCCTATGGCTACACCTTC. Encoded protein: CASRFIPGQGAYGYTF.

The chain is built from TRBV27 and TRBJ1-3, with D possibly matching TRBD1 (5 bases). The CDR3 is 13 residues long. The germline gives CDR1 MNHEY, CDR2 SMNVEV (reference sequence). Trimming cost V 5 bases and J 4 bases, with 9 bases left between them. The CDR3: CASSPQGGNTIYF. The DNA for the CDR3 is TGTGCCAGCAGTCCGCAGGGAGGAAACACCATATATTTT.